The 18 T cell receptor beta chains below were found in one sample sequenced in a study of T cell responses to AZD1222 COVID-19 vaccine (dated by TCRdb to about 2021). This specimen's time point label, per the study, means: baseline before first vaccination. Libraries were prepared through the immunoSEQ multiplex PCR assay. Here the immuneACCESS table is served through TCRdb, limited to in-frame sequences with V and J called. Missing clones are a known gap in these copies; in checked studies unresolved V genes cover under half, and the rest lacks a known reason. This sample holds roughly 150,000 clones; approximately 90% were observed only once. Approximately 1.5% of the sample comes from the top ten. The material was peripheral blood, obtained on day 0 of AZD1222 vaccination. All receptors derive from an adult in good health.

J is TRBJ2-5 and V is TRBV19; 9 positions match TRBD1. The ends lost 7 bases at V and 9 bases at J; junction bases unmatched: 12. Germline-derived CDR1 and CDR2 are LNHDA and SQIVND (reference sequence). The CDR3 is made up of 14 amino acids. The CDR3 reads CASTAGQGPWAQYF. CDR3 sequence (DNA): TGTGCCAGTACCGCAGGACAGGGGCCATGGGCCCAGTACTTC.

The chain couples TRBV25-1 to TRBJ2-3, with TRBD1 as a possible D gene (5 bases). The V gene lost 1 base and the J gene lost 4 bases, with 9 bases spanning the gap. This CDR3 comprises 14 residues. In germline, CDR1 is MGHDK, CDR2 SYGVNS. CDR3 residues: CASSEWLGPDTQYF. CDR3 bases: TGTGCCAGCAGTGAATGGCTGGGGCCAGATACGCAGTATTTT.

V and J are TRBV4-1 and TRBJ1-1; no definite D call. There are 15 residues in the CDR3. Germline CDR1 reads MGHRA; CDR2 reads YSYEKL. V dropped 1 base and J dropped 0 bases, with 9 bases sitting between them. Here the CDR3 DNA reads TGCGCCAGCAGCCAAGGTGGGTTGATGAACACTGAAGCTTTCTTT. This translates into CASSQGGLMNTEAFF.

This clone was observed a single time. V is TRBV5-6 and J is TRBJ2-7, with D perhaps matching TRBD2 (6 bases). V was shortened by 3 bases and J by 4 bases, with 8 bases between the two germline ends. This CDR3 is 12 amino acids long. Germline CDR1 SGHDT, CDR2 YYEEEE. CDR3 residues: CASSYGRYEQYF. CDR3 nucleotide sequence: TGTGCCAGCAGCTACGGGAGATACGAGCAGTACTTC. The full variable domain, its missing parts supplied by reference TRBV5-6 and TRBJ2-7, is DAGVTQSPTHLIKTRGQQVTLRCSPKSGHDTVSWYQQALGQGPQFIFQYYEEEERQRGNFPDRFSGHQFPNYSSELNVNALLLGDSALYLCASSYGRYEQYFGPGTRLTVT.

This clone was observed a few times. The CDR3 here is CASSRGAPHYGYTF. As DNA, the CDR3 is TGTGCCAGTAGTAGGGGGGCGCCTCACTATGGCTACACCTTC. V usage is TRBV19 and J usage is TRBJ1-2, with D maybe TRBD1 (6 bases). Germline CDR1 is LNHDA and CDR2 is SQIVND (reference sequence). CDR3 length: 14 amino acids. Trimming left V 4 bases short and J 3 bases short, with 12 bases between.

The chain employs TRBV7-8 and TRBJ2-7; D unclear. In germline, CDR1 is SGHVS, CDR2 FQNEAQ. The CDR3 contains 12 residues. V was clipped by 1 base and J by 4 bases, with 5 bases between them. The CDR3 protein is CASSLGAYEQYF. The CDR3 coding sequence is TGTGCCAGCAGCTTAGGAGCGTACGAGCAGTACTTC. Combining the CDR3 with reference TRBV7-8 and TRBJ2-7 gives the whole variable domain GAGVSQSPRYKVAKRGQDVALRCDPISGHVSLFWYQQALGQGPEFLTYFQNEAQLDKSGLPSDRFFAERPEGSVSTLKIQRTQQEDSAVYLCASSLGAYEQYFGPGTRLTVT.

The chain combines TRBV27 with TRBJ1-1; no reliable D call. Germline CDR1 MNHEY, CDR2 SMNVEV (reference sequence). V was trimmed by 3 bases and J by 3 bases, leaving 8 bases between them. The CDR3 covers 13 residues. The CDR3 DNA sequence: TGTGCCAGCAGTTTTGGGTGGGACACTGAAGCTTTCTTT. Translated, it gives CASSFGWDTEAFF.

The genes are TRBV28 and TRBJ1-1; tentatively, D is TRBD1 (6 bases). The CDR3 has 15 residues. Trimming left V 6 bases short and J 5 bases short, with 19 bases between. Per the germline V gene, CDR1 is MDHEN and CDR2 is SYDVKM. This CDR3 is CASSQGGLSLTEAFF. CDR3 sequence (DNA): TGTGCCAGCAGCCAAGGGGGGCTGTCTTTAACTGAAGCTTTCTTT.

V is TRBV21-1 and J is TRBJ2-5; the tabulated D call, TRBD1, remains unverified against the DNA. TRBV21-1 is flagged as a pseudogene. The CDR3 has 13 residues. The CDR3 here is CASRHAEQETQYF. CDR3 nucleotide sequence: TGTGCCAGCCGACACGCAGAACAAGAGACCCAGTACTTC.

The chain recombines TRBV21-1 with TRBJ1-4. TRBV21-1 is given as a pseudogene. CDR3 length equals 9 residues. Written as DNA, the CDR3 is TGTGCCAGGGGTGAAAAACTGTTTTTT. Amino acids: CARGEKLFF.

This chain links TRBV5-1 with TRBJ2-1; 10 bases match TRBD1. Germline trimming cut 3 bases from V and 8 bases from J; bases unmatched to any gene: 5. Germline V gene data show CDR1 as SGHRS and CDR2 as YFSETQ. The CDR3 is 14 amino acids. Written as DNA, the CDR3 is TGCGCCAGCAGCTCGGGACAGGGGCGGGATGAGCAGTTCTTC. Amino acid sequence: CASSSGQGRDEQFF.

In the case of this clone: An end of the junction does not agree with germline; a read error may underlie this. The chain has TRBV15 and TRBJ2-7, with D perhaps being TRBD1 or TRBD2 (6 bases each). CDR1 is LNHNV, CDR2 YYDKDF, per germline (reference sequence). There are 14 residues in the CDR3. CDR3 DNA sequence: TGTGCCACCAGCAGGGACAGACTAACCGGGAGCAGGAACTTC. Translating gives CATSRDRLTGSRNF. Full variable domain (missing parts from reference TRBV15 and TRBJ2-7): DAMVIQNPRYQVTQFGKPVTLSCSQTLNHNVMYWYQQKSSQAPKLLFHYYDKDFNNEADTPDNFQSRRPNTSFCFLDIRSPGLGDTAMYLCATSRDRLTGSRNFGPGTRLTVT.

The chain employs TRBV18 and TRBJ1-2; 7 bases line up with TRBD1. CDR1 is KGHSH, CDR2 LQKENI, per germline. The length of the CDR3 is 13 residues. V lost 5 bases to trimming and J lost 3 bases; unmatched junction nucleotides: 3. This CDR3 reads CASSEGQDYGYTF. In DNA form, the CDR3 reads TGTGCCAGCTCAGAAGGACAGGACTATGGCTACACCTTC.

The chain combines TRBV7-3 with TRBJ2-3, with 12 bases that match TRBD2. Trimming at V came to 0 bases and at J to 5 bases, leaving 3 bases not matched to a gene. Germline-derived CDR1 and CDR2 are SGHTA and FQGTGA. This CDR3 has 16 residues. CDR3 residues: CASSLTSGLAGDTQYF. In nucleotides, the CDR3 is TGTGCCAGCAGCTTAACGTCGGGACTAGCGGGAGATACGCAGTATTTT.

The V gene is TRBV5-1, the J gene TRBJ1-3, with a possible D match to TRBD1 (5 bases). Between the trimmed V and J ends, which lost 0 bases and 0 bases, there was a span of 7 bases. CDR1 is SGHRS and CDR2 is YFSETQ in the germline V gene. The CDR3 length is 15 residues. The DNA of the CDR3 is TGCGCCAGCAGCTTGGAGGGGAACTCTGGAAACACCATATATTTT. Amino acids: CASSLEGNSGNTIYF.

This chain joins TRBV25-1 and TRBJ1-1, with TRBD1 as a possible D gene (6 bases). The CDR3 runs to 14 residues. From germline, CDR1 is MGHDK and CDR2 SYGVNS. The V and J ends lost 6 bases and 0 bases respectively, with 11 bases between them. The CDR3 DNA reads TGTGCCAGCAGGAGCACAGGGATGAACACTGAAGCTTTCTTT. Translated: CASRSTGMNTEAFF.

This chain connects TRBV7-3 to TRBJ2-7, with TRBD1 identical over 7 bases. After removal of 4 bases from V and 5 bases from J, the junction contained 5 bases not matched to a gene. Germline CDR1 reads SGHTA; CDR2 reads FQGTGA. The CDR3 contains 13 residues. The CDR3: CASSSQGNHEQYF. CDR3 DNA sequence: TGTGCCAGCAGCTCACAGGGGAACCACGAGCAGTACTTC.

This clone appeared once. The chain carries TRBV19 and TRBJ2-2; possible D gene TRBD1, 6 bases. CDR1 and CDR2 (germline): LNHDA, SQIVND (reference sequence). This CDR3 spans 15 amino acids. V lost 6 bases and J 1 base, leaving 12 bases between the germline ends. CDR3 sequence: CASRAGTLNTGELFF. In nucleotides, the CDR3 is TGTGCCAGTAGGGCCGGGACACTGAACACCGGGGAGCTGTTTTTT.